This T cell receptor beta chain was obtained from a study of CD8 T cells in ankylosing spondylitis. CDR3 length: 15 amino acids. V lost 8 bases to trimming and J lost 4 bases, with 18 bases between them. Scientists made TCR beta libraries using quantitative 5'-RACE with molecular barcodes. TCRdb reprocessed the 5' RACE reads with MiXCR, giving one entry per CDR3 protein. Here the sample spans a few hundred thousand distinct CDR3 sequences, about 18% being singletons. Findings and caveats of the study: Disease-linked clones proved CD8+ and comparatively uncommon in peripheral blood. Previous work reported some of these motif variants in the synovial fluid and blood of reactive arthritis. Reportedly, disease-linked clones are significantly enriched in ankylosing spondylitis patients' matched synovial fluid. There was a TCR beta motif, made of eight highly homologous variants, that appeared characteristic of ankylosing spondylitis blood.

Note on this clonotype: Its antigen is undetermined.

The sequenced sample was blood, either unsorted or a sorted T cell fraction (not recorded which). The V and J genes are TRBV12-3 or TRBV12-4 and TRBJ2-1, with a weak D call TRBD2 (6 bases). The sequence came from a male donor with ankylosing spondylitis. CDR3 in amino acids: CASGLGISGYNEQFF. As DNA, the CDR3 is TGTGCCAGCGGACTCGGGATTAGCGGTTACAATGAGCAGTTCTTC.